This TCR beta chain was recovered during a study of cytomegalovirus exposure and HLA in healthy donors. PCR used 60 Vbeta primers and 13 Jbeta primers. Repertoires were generated with immunoSEQ multiplex PCR, while TCRdb's copy carries only in-frame clones and drops some. The data contain about 150,000 clones, around 60% of them singletons. The CDR3 sequence is 17 residues long. Germline lookup yields CDR1 SEHNR and CDR2 FQNEAQ (reference sequence). The ends lost 5 bases at V and 0 bases at J; junction bases unmatched: 11. The clonotype was recovered from a woman between 55 and 75 years old in good health and CMV-seropositive. Sequencing used PBMCs. V usage is TRBV7-9 and J usage is TRBJ2-7; TRBD2 matches at 9 bases. DNA of the CDR3: TGTGCCAGCAGCCATCCTAGCGGGATCACGAGCTCCTACGAGCAGTACTTC. This codes for CASSHPSGITSSYEQYF.